Listed below are T cell receptor beta chains from one sample, sequenced in a study of neurological immune-mediated disorders. TCRdb redid the calling of the 5' RACE reads with MiXCR, one entry per CDR3 protein. Here the sample spans under 75,000 distinct CDR3 sequences, 3.2% being singletons. The specimen sequenced was PBMCs. These TCRs come from a woman aged 45 to 65 with multiple sclerosis. Each CDR3 is given with its conserved first and last residue. The order of the fields is CDR3 DNA, CDR3 protein, clone size, V gene, J gene, D gene. D genes are given only for firm matches. Clone sizes are given selectively: once, few, many, or a class where the clone is expanded.

CDR3 DNA: TGTGCCACCAGCAGAGCAGGAGGGCCCCTCGAGCAGTACTTC; CDR3 protein: CATSRAGGPLEQYF; clone size: many; V gene: TRBV15; J gene: TRBJ2-7; D gene: .
CDR3 DNA: TGTGCCAGCAGGCCCCAGGGGGCAGCAGATACGCAGTATTTT; CDR3 protein: CASRPQGAADTQYF; clone size: many; V gene: TRBV6-6; J gene: TRBJ2-3; D gene: TRBD1
CDR3 DNA: TGTGCCAGCAGCCCTAGGCCAGGGGGTCTTGAAAAACTGTTTTTT; CDR3 protein: CASSPRPGGLEKLFF; clone size: few; V gene: TRBV7-9; J gene: TRBJ1-4; D gene: TRBD1
CDR3 DNA: TGTGCCAGCAGGTCGCGGGCAGGGATGAACACTGAAGCTTTCTTT; CDR3 protein: CASRSRAGMNTEAFF; clone size: many; V gene: TRBV12-3/TRBV12-4; J gene: TRBJ1-1; D gene: .
CDR3 DNA: TGTGCCAGCAGCTTTAGACGGATGAACACTGAAGCTTTCTTT; CDR3 protein: CASSFRRMNTEAFF; clone size: many; V gene: TRBV7-9; J gene: TRBJ1-1; D gene: .
CDR3 DNA: TGTGCCAGCAGCTTGCGCGGGGGAGGAGATACGCAGTATTTT; CDR3 protein: CASSLRGGGDTQYF; clone size: many; V gene: TRBV5-5; J gene: TRBJ2-3; D gene: TRBD2
CDR3 DNA: TGCGCCAGCAGCTTGGGTCGGACCCACTACGAGCAGTACTTC; CDR3 protein: CASSLGRTHYEQYF; clone size: few; V gene: TRBV5-1; J gene: TRBJ2-7; D gene: .
CDR3 DNA: TGCAGTGCTAGCCCCTACCCAGCGGATACGCAGTATTTT; CDR3 protein: CSASPYPADTQYF; clone size: many; V gene: TRBV20-1; J gene: TRBJ2-3; D gene: .
CDR3 DNA: TGTGCCAGCAGCTTTAGCGGGGATTCCGCGGATACGCAGTATTTT; CDR3 protein: CASSFSGDSADTQYF; clone size: many; V gene: TRBV7-2; J gene: TRBJ2-3; D gene: TRBD2
CDR3 DNA: TGTGCCAGTAGTTTACAGGACACAGATACGCAGTATTTT; CDR3 protein: CASSLQDTDTQYF; clone size: many; V gene: TRBV19; J gene: TRBJ2-3; D gene: .
CDR3 DNA: TGTGCCATCAGTGAGTCCCGACTAGAGGGGCAGTTCTTC; CDR3 protein: CAISESRLEGQFF; clone size: many; V gene: TRBV10-3; J gene: TRBJ2-1; D gene: .
CDR3 DNA: TGTGCCAGCAGTTACTCATCGGCGCGCGGCTACACCTTC; CDR3 protein: CASSYSSARGYTF; clone size: many; V gene: TRBV6-5; J gene: TRBJ1-2; D gene: .
CDR3 DNA: TGCAGCGTTGAATCGATCAGGGGGCTTGGCTACACCTTC; CDR3 protein: CSVESIRGLGYTF; clone size: many; V gene: TRBV29-1; J gene: TRBJ1-2; D gene: TRBD1
CDR3 DNA: TGTGCCAGCAGCGACCGATCGAGAGCCGGGACTAGCAACCAGTTCTTC; CDR3 protein: CASSDRSRAGTSNQFF; clone size: many; V gene: TRBV11-2; J gene: TRBJ2-1; D gene: TRBD2
CDR3 DNA: TGCGCCAGCAGGCCTCTCGACAGGGGGCATGGCTACACCTTC; CDR3 protein: CASRPLDRGHGYTF; clone size: many; V gene: TRBV4-3; J gene: TRBJ1-2; D gene: TRBD1
CDR3 DNA: TGTGCCAGCAGCTATCCGGTAGGGCTGAACACTGAAGCTTTCTTT; CDR3 protein: CASSYPVGLNTEAFF; clone size: many; V gene: TRBV5-6; J gene: TRBJ1-1; D gene: .
CDR3 DNA: TGTGCCAGCAGCTTAGGAGGGCTAGCGGGCACAGATACGCAGTATTTT; CDR3 protein: CASSLGGLAGTDTQYF; clone size: many; V gene: TRBV11-2; J gene: TRBJ2-3; D gene: TRBD2
CDR3 DNA: TGTGCCAGCAGTTACCGGGCAGCCGACTATGGCTACACCTTC; CDR3 protein: CASSYRAADYGYTF; clone size: many; V gene: TRBV6-5; J gene: TRBJ1-2; D gene: .
CDR3 DNA: TGTGCCAGCACCGACGCAACTAGCGGAGATTACAATGAGCAGTTCTTC; CDR3 protein: CASTDATSGDYNEQFF; clone size: many; V gene: TRBV12-3/TRBV12-4; J gene: TRBJ2-1; D gene: TRBD2
CDR3 DNA: TGCGCCAGCAGCGGCGGGGGGAGAATGAACACTGAAGCTTTCTTT; CDR3 protein: CASSGGGRMNTEAFF; clone size: many; V gene: TRBV5-1; J gene: TRBJ1-1; D gene: .
CDR3 DNA: TGCAGTGCTAGACATACAGGGGAATTCGAAGCTTTCTTT; CDR3 protein: CSARHTGEFEAFF; clone size: many; V gene: TRBV20-1; J gene: TRBJ1-1; D gene: TRBD1
CDR3 DNA: TGCGCCAGCAGCCAACCCGGACTAGCGGGGGGTTCTACCGGGGAGCTGTTTTTT; CDR3 protein: CASSQPGLAGGSTGELFF; clone size: many; V gene: TRBV4-3; J gene: TRBJ2-2; D gene: TRBD2
CDR3 DNA: TGTGCCAGCAGTTACTTCATAGGGACTAGCGGGAGCCGAAAACACAATGAGCAGTTCTTC; CDR3 protein: CASSYFIGTSGSRKHNEQFF; clone size: many; V gene: TRBV6-6; J gene: TRBJ2-1; D gene: TRBD2
CDR3 DNA: TGTGCCAGCAGCTTGGGTAGAGGAGGGGGCCACACCGGGGAGCTGTTTTTT; CDR3 protein: CASSLGRGGGHTGELFF; clone size: many; V gene: TRBV5-4; J gene: TRBJ2-2; D gene: .
CDR3 DNA: TGTGCCAGCGGGTACCGGGACAGCACAGATACGCAGTATTTT; CDR3 protein: CASGYRDSTDTQYF; clone size: many; V gene: TRBV28; J gene: TRBJ2-3; D gene: .
CDR3 DNA: TGCAGTGCTCCGAAGCGGGCCCGTGGTTGGGAGCAGTACTTC; CDR3 protein: CSAPKRARGWEQYF; clone size: many; V gene: TRBV20-1; J gene: TRBJ2-7; D gene: .
CDR3 DNA: TGTGCCAGCACCCCTAGAGGACTTAGGACAGATACGCAGTATTTT; CDR3 protein: CASTPRGLRTDTQYF; clone size: many; V gene: TRBV7-9; J gene: TRBJ2-3; D gene: .
CDR3 DNA: TGTGCCAGCAGCCAAAACACCGGGACGAACACCGGGGAGCTGTTTTTT; CDR3 protein: CASSQNTGTNTGELFF; clone size: many; V gene: TRBV4-2; J gene: TRBJ2-2; D gene: .
CDR3 DNA: TGCAGTGCTAGGAACAGGGAGGGCTACACCTTC; CDR3 protein: CSARNREGYTF; clone size: many; V gene: TRBV20-1; J gene: TRBJ1-2; D gene: .
CDR3 DNA: TGTGCCAGCCGAACGGGACAGGGGGTCAATGAGCAGTTCTTC; CDR3 protein: CASRTGQGVNEQFF; clone size: many; V gene: TRBV2; J gene: TRBJ2-1; D gene: TRBD1
CDR3 DNA: TGTGCCAGCAGCTGGCGGGGACAGGGGTACGAGCAGTACTTC; CDR3 protein: CASSWRGQGYEQYF; clone size: .; V gene: TRBV11-3; J gene: TRBJ2-7; D gene: TRBD1
CDR3 DNA: TGTGCCAGCAGCAGACTAGCGGTCACAGATACGCAGTATTTT; CDR3 protein: CASSRLAVTDTQYF; clone size: many; V gene: TRBV12-3/TRBV12-4; J gene: TRBJ2-3; D gene: TRBD2
CDR3 DNA: TGTGCCAGCAGCTCCTTTCTGGCGGGGACAGATACGCAGTATTTT; CDR3 protein: CASSSFLAGTDTQYF; clone size: many; V gene: TRBV7-2; J gene: TRBJ2-3; D gene: .
CDR3 DNA: TGTGCCAGCGTCACCATTACCACAGATACGCAGTATTTT; CDR3 protein: CASVTITTDTQYF; clone size: many; V gene: TRBV18; J gene: TRBJ2-3; D gene: .
CDR3 DNA: TGTGCCAGCAGCGCTGGAGGGGCAGGGGGGAATCAGCCCCAGCATTTT; CDR3 protein: CASSAGGAGGNQPQHF; clone size: many; V gene: TRBV5-6; J gene: TRBJ1-5; D gene: TRBD1
CDR3 DNA: TGTGCCAGCAGGATGGGACTAGCGGGGTACAATGAGCAGTTCTTC; CDR3 protein: CASRMGLAGYNEQFF; clone size: many; V gene: TRBV28; J gene: TRBJ2-1; D gene: TRBD2
CDR3 DNA: TGTGCCAGCAGATTACAGGGGCGGGCCCAGCATTTT; CDR3 protein: CASRLQGRAQHF; clone size: many; V gene: TRBV28; J gene: TRBJ1-5; D gene: TRBD1
CDR3 DNA: TGTGCCAGCTCACCACGCCAGGGACAGGCTTACACCGGGGAGCTGTTTTTT; CDR3 protein: CASSPRQGQAYTGELFF; clone size: many; V gene: TRBV18; J gene: TRBJ2-2; D gene: TRBD1
CDR3 DNA: TGTGCCAGCAGCCCCTCGGCGGACAGCACAGATACGCAGTATTTT; CDR3 protein: CASSPSADSTDTQYF; clone size: many; V gene: TRBV7-2; J gene: TRBJ2-3; D gene: .
CDR3 DNA: TGTGCCATCAGGTCGACTAGCGGGAGGGCCTACGAGCAGTACTTC; CDR3 protein: CAIRSTSGRAYEQYF; clone size: many; V gene: TRBV10-3; J gene: TRBJ2-7; D gene: TRBD2
CDR3 DNA: TGTGCCACCAGTGACCGCCCTGGGAAGAAAGGGGAAGAGAACACTGAAGCTTTCTTT; CDR3 protein: CATSDRPGKKGEENTEAFF; clone size: few; V gene: TRBV24-1; J gene: TRBJ1-1; D gene: .
CDR3 DNA: TGTGCCAGCAGCAGACAGGGTGGCACTGAAGCTTTCTTT; CDR3 protein: CASSRQGGTEAFF; clone size: many; V gene: TRBV5-6; J gene: TRBJ1-1; D gene: TRBD1
CDR3 DNA: TGTGCCAGCAGTTACTCGAGGTTTAGCGCCTACAATGAGCAGTTCTTC; CDR3 protein: CASSYSRFSAYNEQFF; clone size: many; V gene: TRBV6-6; J gene: TRBJ2-1; D gene: .
CDR3 DNA: TGCGCCAGCAGCTTGCTAGGGACCAAGGAAAAACTGTTTTTT; CDR3 protein: CASSLLGTKEKLFF; clone size: many; V gene: TRBV5-1; J gene: TRBJ1-4; D gene: .
CDR3 DNA: TGTGCCAGCAGTTCTCCGGGACACAATCATGGCGAGCAGTACTTC; CDR3 protein: CASSSPGHNHGEQYF; clone size: many; V gene: TRBV6-5; J gene: TRBJ2-7; D gene: .
CDR3 DNA: TGCAGTGCTAGAAATCCGCCGAACACCGGGGAGCTGTTTTTT; CDR3 protein: CSARNPPNTGELFF; clone size: many; V gene: TRBV20-1; J gene: TRBJ2-2; D gene: .
CDR3 DNA: TGCAGTGCTAGAGATCCCAGGGGGCAAGGTTATGAAAAACTGTTTTTT; CDR3 protein: CSARDPRGQGYEKLFF; clone size: many; V gene: TRBV20-1; J gene: TRBJ1-4; D gene: TRBD1